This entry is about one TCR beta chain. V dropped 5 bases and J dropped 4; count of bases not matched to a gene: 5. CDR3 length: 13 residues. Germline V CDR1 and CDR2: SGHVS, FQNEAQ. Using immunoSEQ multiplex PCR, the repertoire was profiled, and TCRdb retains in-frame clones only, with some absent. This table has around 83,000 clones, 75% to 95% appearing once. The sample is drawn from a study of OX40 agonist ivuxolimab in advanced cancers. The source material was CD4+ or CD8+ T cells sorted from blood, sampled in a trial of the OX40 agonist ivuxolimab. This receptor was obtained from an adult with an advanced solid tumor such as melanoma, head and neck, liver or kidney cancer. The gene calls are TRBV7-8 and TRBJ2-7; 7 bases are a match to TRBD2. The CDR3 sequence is CASSRQREYEQYF. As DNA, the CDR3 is TGTGCCAGCAGCCGACAGCGGGAATACGAGCAGTACTTC.